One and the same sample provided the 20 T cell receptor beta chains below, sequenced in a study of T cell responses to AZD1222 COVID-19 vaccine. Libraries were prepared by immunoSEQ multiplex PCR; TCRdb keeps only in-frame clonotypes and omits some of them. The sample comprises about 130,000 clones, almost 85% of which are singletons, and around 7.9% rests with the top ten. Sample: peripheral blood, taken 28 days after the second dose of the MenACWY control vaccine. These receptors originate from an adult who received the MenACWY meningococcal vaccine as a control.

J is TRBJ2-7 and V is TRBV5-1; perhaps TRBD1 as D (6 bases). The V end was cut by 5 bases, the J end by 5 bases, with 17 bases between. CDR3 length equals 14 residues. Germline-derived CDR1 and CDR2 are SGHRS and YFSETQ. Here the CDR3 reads CASRWGQAVNEQYF. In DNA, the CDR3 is TGCGCCAGCAGATGGGGGCAGGCAGTTAACGAGCAGTACTTC.

CDR3 coding DNA: TGTGCCAGCAGTTTATTTTCGAGTGGCTACACCTTC. Its protein product is CASSLFSSGYTF. V gene TRBV28 combines with J gene TRBJ1-2; D remains ambiguous. The V end was cut by 1 base, the J end by 7 bases, with 7 bases between. Looked up from germline, CDR1 is MDHEN and CDR2 is SYDVKM. This CDR3 has 12 residues.

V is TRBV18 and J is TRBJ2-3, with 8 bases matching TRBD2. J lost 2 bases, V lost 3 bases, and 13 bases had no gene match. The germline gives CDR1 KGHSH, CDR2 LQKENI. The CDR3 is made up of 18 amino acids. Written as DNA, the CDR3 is TGTGCCAGCTCACCCTTGGTTAATAGCGGGACCCCCACAGATACGCAGTATTTT. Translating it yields CASSPLVNSGTPTDTQYF.

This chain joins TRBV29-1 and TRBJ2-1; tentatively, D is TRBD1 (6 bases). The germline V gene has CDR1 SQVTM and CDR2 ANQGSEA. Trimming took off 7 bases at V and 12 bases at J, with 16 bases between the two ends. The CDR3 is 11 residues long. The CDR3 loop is CSAYYRDRQFF. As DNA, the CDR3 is TGCAGCGCCTACTACAGGGATCGGCAGTTCTTC.

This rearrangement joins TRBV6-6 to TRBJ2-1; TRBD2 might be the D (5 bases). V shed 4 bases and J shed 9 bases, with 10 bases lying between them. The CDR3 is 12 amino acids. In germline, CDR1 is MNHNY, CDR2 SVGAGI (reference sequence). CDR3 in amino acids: CASSSPAGEQFF. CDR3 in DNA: TGTGCCAGCAGTTCCCCGGCGGGTGAGCAGTTCTTC.

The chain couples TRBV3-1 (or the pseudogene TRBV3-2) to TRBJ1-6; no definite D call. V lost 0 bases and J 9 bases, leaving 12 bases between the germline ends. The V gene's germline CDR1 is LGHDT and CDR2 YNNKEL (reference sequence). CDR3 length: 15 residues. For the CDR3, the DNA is TGTGCCAGCAGCCAAGATTCGGCCGAGGCTTCACCCCTCCACTTT. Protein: CASSQDSAEASPLHF.

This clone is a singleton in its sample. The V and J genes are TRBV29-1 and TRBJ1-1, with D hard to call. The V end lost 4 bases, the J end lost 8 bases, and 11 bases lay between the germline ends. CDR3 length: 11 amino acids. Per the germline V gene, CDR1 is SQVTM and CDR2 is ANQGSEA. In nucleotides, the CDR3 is TGCAGCGTTGGTGGCCCATGGGAAGCTTTCTTT. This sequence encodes CSVGGPWEAFF.

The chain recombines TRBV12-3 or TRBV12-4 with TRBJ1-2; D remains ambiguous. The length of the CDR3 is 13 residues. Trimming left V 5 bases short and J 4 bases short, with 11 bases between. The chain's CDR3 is CASSPPMVYGYTF. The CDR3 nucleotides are TGTGCCAGCAGTCCGCCCATGGTCTATGGCTACACCTTC.

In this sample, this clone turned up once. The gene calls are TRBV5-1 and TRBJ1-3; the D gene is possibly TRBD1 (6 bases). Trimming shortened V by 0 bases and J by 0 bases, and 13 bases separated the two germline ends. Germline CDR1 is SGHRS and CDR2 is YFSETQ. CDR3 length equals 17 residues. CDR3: CASSLASGESSGNTIYF. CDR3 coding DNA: TGCGCCAGCAGCTTGGCATCAGGGGAAAGCTCTGGAAACACCATATATTTT.

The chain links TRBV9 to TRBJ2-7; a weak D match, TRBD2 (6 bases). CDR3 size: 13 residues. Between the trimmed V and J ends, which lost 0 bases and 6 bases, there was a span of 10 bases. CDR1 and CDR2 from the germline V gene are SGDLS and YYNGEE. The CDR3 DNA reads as TGTGCCAGCAGCGTAGTCGGAGGGTCCGAGCAGTACTTC. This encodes CASSVVGGSEQYF.

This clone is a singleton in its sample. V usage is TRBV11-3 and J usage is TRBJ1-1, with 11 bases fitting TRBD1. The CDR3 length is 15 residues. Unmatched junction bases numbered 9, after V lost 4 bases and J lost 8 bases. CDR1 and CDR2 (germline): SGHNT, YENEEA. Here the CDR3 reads CASSSRTGGAGEAFF. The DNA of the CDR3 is TGTGCCAGCAGCTCCAGGACAGGGGGCGCAGGGGAAGCTTTCTTT. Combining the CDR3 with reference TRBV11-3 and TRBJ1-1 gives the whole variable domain EAGVVQSPRYKIIEKKQPVAFWCNPISGHNTLYWYLQNLGQGPELLIRYENEEAVDDSQLPKDRFSAERLKGVDSTLKIQPAELGDSAVYLCASSSRTGGAGEAFFGQGTRLTVV.

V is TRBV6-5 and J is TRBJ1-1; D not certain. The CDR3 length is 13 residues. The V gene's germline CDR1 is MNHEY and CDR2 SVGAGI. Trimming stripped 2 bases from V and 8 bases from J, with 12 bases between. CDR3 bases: TGTGCCAGCAGTTACGCGCCCAGCCCCGAAGCTTTCTTT. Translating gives CASSYAPSPEAFF.

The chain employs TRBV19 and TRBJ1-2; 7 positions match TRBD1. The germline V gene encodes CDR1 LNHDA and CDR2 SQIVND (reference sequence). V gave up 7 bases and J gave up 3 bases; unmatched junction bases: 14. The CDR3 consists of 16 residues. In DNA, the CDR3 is TGTGCCAGTACCAGAGGGCGGGGACAGCTTTACTATGGCTACACCTTC. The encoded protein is CASTRGRGQLYYGYTF.

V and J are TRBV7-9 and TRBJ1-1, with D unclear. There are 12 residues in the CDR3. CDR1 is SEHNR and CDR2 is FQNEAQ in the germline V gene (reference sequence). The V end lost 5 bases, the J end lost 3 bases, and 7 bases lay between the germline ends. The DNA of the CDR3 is TGTGCCAGCAGCACGTTCGACACTGAAGCTTTCTTT. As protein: CASSTFDTEAFF.

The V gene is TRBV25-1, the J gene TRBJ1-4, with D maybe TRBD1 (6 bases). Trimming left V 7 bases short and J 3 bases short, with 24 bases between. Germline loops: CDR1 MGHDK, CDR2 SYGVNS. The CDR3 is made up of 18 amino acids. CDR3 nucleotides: TGTGCCAGCACCCCCGGGCCATCGACAGGACGTCCTAATGAAAAACTGTTTTTT. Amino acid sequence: CASTPGPSTGRPNEKLFF.

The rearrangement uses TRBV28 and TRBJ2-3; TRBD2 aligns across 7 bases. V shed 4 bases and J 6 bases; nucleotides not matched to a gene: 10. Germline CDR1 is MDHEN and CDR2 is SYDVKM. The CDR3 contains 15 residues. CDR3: CASSSGASGGDTQYF. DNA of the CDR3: TGTGCCAGCAGTTCTGGGGCTAGCGGCGGGGATACGCAGTATTTT.

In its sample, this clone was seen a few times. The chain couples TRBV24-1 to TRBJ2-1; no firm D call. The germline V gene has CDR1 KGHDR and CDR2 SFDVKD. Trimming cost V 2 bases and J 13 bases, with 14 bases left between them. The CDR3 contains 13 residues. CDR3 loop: CATSDSSRPGQFF. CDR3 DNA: TGTGCCACCAGTGATTCATCGAGGCCGGGCCAGTTCTTC.

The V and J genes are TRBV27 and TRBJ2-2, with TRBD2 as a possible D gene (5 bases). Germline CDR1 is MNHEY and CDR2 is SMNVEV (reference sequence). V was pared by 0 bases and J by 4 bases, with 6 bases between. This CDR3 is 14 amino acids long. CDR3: CASSLSRVTGELFF. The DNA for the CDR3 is TGTGCCAGCAGTTTATCGAGGGTCACCGGGGAGCTGTTTTTT.

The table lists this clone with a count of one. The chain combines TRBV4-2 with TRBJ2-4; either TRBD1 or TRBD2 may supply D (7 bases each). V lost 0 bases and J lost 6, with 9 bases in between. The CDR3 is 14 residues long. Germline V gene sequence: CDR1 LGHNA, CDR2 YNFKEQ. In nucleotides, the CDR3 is TGTGCCAGCAGCCAAGACAGGGGGGGAAACATTCAGTACTTC. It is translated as CASSQDRGGNIQYF.

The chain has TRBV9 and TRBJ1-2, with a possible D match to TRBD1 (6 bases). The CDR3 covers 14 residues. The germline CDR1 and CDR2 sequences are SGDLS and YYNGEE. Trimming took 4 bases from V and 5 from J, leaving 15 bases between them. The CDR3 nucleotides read TGTGCCAGCAGCCCCTTGGGGGCATCTTATGGCTACACCTTC. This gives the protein CASSPLGASYGYTF.